The 19 T cell receptor beta chains presented below share a single source sample, sequenced in a study of T cells in localized non-small cell lung cancer. This table comes from immunoSEQ multiplex PCR, and its TCRdb copy is limited to in-frame clones, with some not included. In the table there are about 1,600 clones, over 20% of which are singletons. Specimen: normal lung tissue next to the tumor, collected before any cancer treatment. The source of these receptors is a female donor older than 55 with stage I squamous cell lung carcinoma.

The genes are TRBV19 and TRBJ2-1; the D is unclear. This CDR3 is built from 13 residues. Germline assignment: CDR1 LNHDA and CDR2 SQIVND (reference sequence). Trimming removed 1 base at V and 9 bases at J, with 10 bases between. Written as DNA, the CDR3 is TGTGCCAGTAGTATAGCCACGACGGCTGAGCAGTTCTTC. As protein: CASSIATTAEQFF.

The table lists this clone with a few counts. CDR3 protein: CASSIQGFGGETQYF. The CDR3 nucleotides read TGTGCCAGCAGCATACAGGGTTTCGGCGGGGAGACCCAGTACTTC. J is TRBJ2-5 and V is TRBV9, with a weak D call TRBD1 (6 bases). V was pared by 4 bases and J by 5 bases, with 18 bases between. CDR3 length equals 15 residues. Germline lookup yields CDR1 SGDLS and CDR2 YYNGEE. Together with reference TRBV9 and TRBJ2-5, the CDR3 gives the full variable domain: DSGVTQTPKHLITATGQRVTLRCSPRSGDLSVYWYQQSLDQGLQFLIQYYNGEERAKGNILERFSAQQFPDLHSELNLSSLELGDSALYFCASSIQGFGGETQYFGPGTRLLVL.

This clone has more than one count but fewer than ten. The genes are TRBV11-3 and TRBJ1-4; TRBD1 matches at 8 bases. Germline CDR1 is SGHNT and CDR2 is YENEEA. The junction had 6 bases not matched to a gene; V was cut back by 4 bases and J by 8 bases. This CDR3 has 14 residues. DNA for the CDR3: TGTGCCAGCAGCTCCCCCCGGACAGGGGAAAAACTGTTTTTT. This gives the protein CASSSPRTGEKLFF.

By frequency in the sample, this clone is medium-sized. At one end, the junction sequence differs from germline, possibly due to a read error. V gene TRBV11-3 combines with J gene TRBJ2-1; either TRBD1 or TRBD2 may fit D (5 bases each). The CDR3 is 14 residues long. Germline assignment: CDR1 SGHNT and CDR2 YENEEA. The CDR3 coding sequence is TGTGCTAGCAGCTCCGGGACGGCGGGCAATGAGCAGTTCTTC. Translating it yields CASSSGTAGNEQFF.

CDR3 DNA sequence: TGTGCCAGCAGCGAGTGGGACAGTAGCTCTGGAAACACCATATATTTT. Its translation: CASSEWDSSSGNTIYF. The chain combines TRBV2 with TRBJ1-3; TRBD1 aligns across 7 bases. Germline loops: CDR1 SNHLY, CDR2 FYNNEI. Trimming cost V 6 bases and J 0 bases; bases outside gene matches: 8. The CDR3 covers 16 residues.

This clone was counted only a few times. The V and J genes are TRBV15 and TRBJ1-4; D gene uncertain. Germline values: CDR1 LNHNV, CDR2 YYDKDF (reference sequence). The CDR3 has 14 residues. V was pared by 6 bases and J by 0 bases, with 8 bases between. CDR3 bases: TGTGCCACCAGAAGGGAAGCAACTAATGAAAAACTGTTTTTT. The encoded protein is CATRREATNEKLFF.

The rearrangement links TRBV29-1 to TRBJ2-5; tentatively, D is TRBD1 (5 bases). CDR3 length equals 14 residues. Trimming removed 5 bases at V and 4 bases at J, with 17 bases between. Germline V gene data show CDR1 as SQVTM and CDR2 as ANQGSEA. The CDR3, as DNA: TGCAGCGTTACTACAGGACGGGTTTCAGAGACCCAGTACTTC. This encodes CSVTTGRVSETQYF.

The chain has TRBV6-8 and TRBJ2-6; no clear D gene. CDR1 is MNHGY, CDR2 SAAAGT, per germline. The CDR3 extends over 12 amino acids. V gave up 5 bases and J gave up 6 bases, with 5 bases separating them. The DNA of the CDR3 is TGTGCCAGCAGTGGTGCGGCCAACGTCCTGACTTTC. It encodes CASSGAANVLTF.

The chain has TRBV5-1 and TRBJ1-6, with D perhaps TRBD1 (5 bases). V lost 5 bases and J 9 bases, leaving 15 bases between the germline ends. Germline V gene lookup returns CDR1 SGHRS and CDR2 YFSETQ. This CDR3 comprises 14 residues. This CDR3 is CASSQAGRGSPLHF. CDR3 DNA sequence: TGCGCCAGCAGTCAAGCAGGGAGGGGTTCACCCCTCCACTTT.

This clone has just a few counts. The CDR3 reads CASSETPHEQFF. The CDR3 DNA is TGTGCCAGCAGCGAGACCCCCCATGAGCAGTTCTTC. The V gene is TRBV9, the J gene TRBJ2-1; no clear D gene. The CDR3 is 12 residues long. V lost 3 bases and J lost 8, with 9 bases in between. Germline V gene data show CDR1 as SGDLS and CDR2 as YYNGEE.

This clone was seen only a few times. The V call is TRBV11-3, the J call TRBJ2-3, with 7 nucleotides matching TRBD1. CDR1 and CDR2 (germline): SGHNT, YENEEA. V lost 2 bases to trimming and J lost 8 bases; unmatched junction nucleotides: 7. The CDR3 consists of 14 residues. CDR3 sequence reads: CASSLLLDRSTQYF. The CDR3 DNA reads TGTGCCAGCAGCTTACTTTTGGACAGGAGTACGCAGTATTTT.

CDR3 region: CASSVDTGRTDTQYF. CDR3 nucleotides: TGTGCCAGCAGCGTAGACACAGGGAGGACAGATACGCAGTATTTT. J is TRBJ2-3 and V is TRBV9, with D perhaps matching TRBD1 or TRBD2 (6 bases each). This CDR3 has 15 amino acids. V lost 0 bases and J lost 3, with 11 bases in between. Germline CDR1 is SGDLS and CDR2 is YYNGEE. Supplemented by reference TRBV9 and TRBJ2-3, the full variable domain reads DSGVTQTPKHLITATGQRVTLRCSPRSGDLSVYWYQQSLDQGLQFLIQYYNGEERAKGNILERFSAQQFPDLHSELNLSSLELGDSALYFCASSVDTGRTDTQYFGPGTRLTVL.

This clone has a handful of counts. The gene calls are TRBV4-1 and TRBJ2-1; TRBD1 matches at 9 bases. CDR3 length: 15 residues. V lost 1 base and J lost 13; bases outside the gene matches: 11. The V gene's germline CDR1 is MGHRA and CDR2 YSYEKL. CDR3 sequence reads: CASSQVGTGGWGQFF. As DNA, the CDR3 is TGCGCCAGCAGCCAAGTTGGTACAGGGGGCTGGGGTCAGTTCTTC.

CDR3 DNA sequence: TGTGCCACCAGGTGGGGTAGGGCCGCTGAAGCTTTCTTT. Translation gives CATRWGRAAEAFF. The chain has TRBV6-8 and TRBJ1-1; no firm D call. The CDR3 is made up of 13 amino acids. V was pared by 10 bases and J by 6 bases, with 18 bases between. Germline V gives CDR1 MNHGY, CDR2 SAAAGT.

Sample share makes this clone medium-sized (0.01 to 0.1%). V gene TRBV6-8 combines with J gene TRBJ1-2; D is perhaps TRBD1 (5 bases). CDR1 is MNHGY and CDR2 is SAAAGT in the germline V gene. This CDR3 has 13 residues. With 6 bases removed from V and 8 bases from J, the gap between germline ends came to 16 bases. For the CDR3, the DNA is TGTGCCAGCAGCCTTCTGGGGGAGGTCGGCTACACCTTC. As protein: CASSLLGEVGYTF.

This clone was recorded a few times. CDR3 DNA sequence: TGTGCCTGGCTGTATTCGGGGGTAGGGGCCAACGTCCTGACTTTC. It translates to CAWLYSGVGANVLTF. The chain is built from TRBV30 and TRBJ2-6; a weak D match, TRBD2 (6 bases). CDR3 length: 15 residues. Trimming took 5 bases from V and 4 from J, leaving 15 bases between them. Germline V CDR1 and CDR2: GTSNPN, SVGIG (reference sequence).

The CDR3 nucleotides are TGTGCCAGTAGTATCGGGCTAGCGAGCACAGATACGCAGTATTTT. It specifies CASSIGLASTDTQYF. J is TRBJ2-3 and V is TRBV19, with D possibly TRBD2 on 6 matching bases. Germline V gene data show CDR1 as LNHDA and CDR2 as SQIVND (reference sequence). Trimming removed 3 bases at V and 0 bases at J, with 10 bases between. The CDR3 length is 15 residues.

This clone was seen only a few times. The chain combines TRBV6-8 with TRBJ1-1; D unresolved. V lost 6 bases, J lost 6 bases, and 20 bases lay in between. CDR3 length: 15 residues. From germline, CDR1 is MNHGY and CDR2 SAAAGT. The CDR3 reads CASSLDGVGRPEAFF. The CDR3 region has the DNA TGTGCCAGCAGCTTGGATGGTGTGGGGAGGCCTGAAGCTTTCTTT.

The J gene is TRBJ1-6, the V gene TRBV11-3, with D maybe TRBD1 (6 bases). The CDR3 length is 18 residues. Trimming took 3 bases from V and 4 from J, leaving 19 bases between them. The V gene's germline CDR1 is SGHNT and CDR2 YENEEA. Here the CDR3 DNA reads TGTGCCAGCAGCTTGGTACTTTGGGGACAATTTTATAATTCACCCCTCCACTTT. Translation gives CASSLVLWGQFYNSPLHF.